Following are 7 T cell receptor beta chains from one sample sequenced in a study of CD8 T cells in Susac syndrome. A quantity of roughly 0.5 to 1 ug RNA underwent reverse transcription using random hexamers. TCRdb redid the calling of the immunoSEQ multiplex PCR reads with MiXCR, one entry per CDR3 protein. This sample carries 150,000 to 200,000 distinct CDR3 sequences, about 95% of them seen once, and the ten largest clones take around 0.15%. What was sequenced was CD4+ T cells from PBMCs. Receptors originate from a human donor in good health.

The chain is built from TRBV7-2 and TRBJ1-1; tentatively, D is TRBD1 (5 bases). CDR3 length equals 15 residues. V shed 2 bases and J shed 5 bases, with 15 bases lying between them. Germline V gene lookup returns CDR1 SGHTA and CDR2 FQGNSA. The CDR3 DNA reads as TGTGCCAGCAGCTTACGATCCCGGGGGGTGACTGAAGCTTTCTTT. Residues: CASSLRSRGVTEAFF.

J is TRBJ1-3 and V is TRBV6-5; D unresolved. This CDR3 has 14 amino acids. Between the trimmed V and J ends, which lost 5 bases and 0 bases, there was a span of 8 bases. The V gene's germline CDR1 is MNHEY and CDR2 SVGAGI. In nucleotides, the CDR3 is TGTGCCAGCAGTCAGCAATTCTCTGGAAACACCATATATTTT. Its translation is CASSQQFSGNTIYF.

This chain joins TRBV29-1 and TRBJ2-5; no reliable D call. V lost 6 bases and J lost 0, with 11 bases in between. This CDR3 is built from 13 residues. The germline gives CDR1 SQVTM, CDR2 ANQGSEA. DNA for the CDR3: TGCAGCGTAGCAGGCCGGTACCAAGAGACCCAGTACTTC. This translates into CSVAGRYQETQYF.

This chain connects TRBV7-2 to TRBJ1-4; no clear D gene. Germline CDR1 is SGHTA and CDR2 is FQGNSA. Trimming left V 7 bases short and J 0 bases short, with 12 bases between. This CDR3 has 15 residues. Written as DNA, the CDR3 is TGTGCCAGCACCCCCGGAGATACAACTAATGAAAAACTGTTTTTT. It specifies CASTPGDTTNEKLFF.

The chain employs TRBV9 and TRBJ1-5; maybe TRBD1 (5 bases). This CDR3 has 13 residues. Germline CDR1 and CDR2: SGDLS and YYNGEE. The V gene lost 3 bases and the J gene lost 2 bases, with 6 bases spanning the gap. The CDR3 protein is CASSGGGNQPQHF. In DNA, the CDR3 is TGTGCCAGCAGCGGGGGCGGCAATCAGCCCCAGCATTTT.

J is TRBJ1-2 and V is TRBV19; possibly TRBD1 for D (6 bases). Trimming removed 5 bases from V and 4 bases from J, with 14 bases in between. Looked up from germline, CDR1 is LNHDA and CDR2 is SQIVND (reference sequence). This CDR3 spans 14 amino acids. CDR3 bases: TGTGCCAGTAGTCCTAACAGGGCACGCTATGGCTACACCTTC. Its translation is CASSPNRARYGYTF.

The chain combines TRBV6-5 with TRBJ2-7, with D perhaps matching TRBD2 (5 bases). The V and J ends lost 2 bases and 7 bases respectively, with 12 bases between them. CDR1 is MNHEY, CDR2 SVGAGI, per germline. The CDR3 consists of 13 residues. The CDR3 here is CASSYGQEVEQYF. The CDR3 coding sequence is TGTGCCAGCAGTTACGGGCAGGAGGTTGAGCAGTACTTC.